These 6 T cell receptor beta chains came from one sample sequenced in a study of shared T cell receptors in the human thymus. TCRdb's table, derived via immunoSEQ multiplex PCR, lists solely in-frame clones and lacks some. Among hundreds of thousands of clones listed, 85% to 90% were seen once. The sample was also linked to a second study, of human thymus T cells.

The sample comprised thymocytes. The receptors here all came from a boy under three years old with a congenital heart defect.

This chain links TRBV27 with TRBJ2-3, with 8 positions matching TRBD1. This CDR3 comprises 15 residues. Trimming cost V 5 bases and J 5 bases; bases outside gene matches: 9. Germline values: CDR1 MNHEY, CDR2 SMNVEV (reference sequence). CDR3 sequence (DNA): TGTGCCAGCAGTCAATGGACAGGGTATGGAGATACGCAGTATTTT. Translation: CASSQWTGYGDTQYF.

J is TRBJ2-2 and V is TRBV4-3; 8 bases are a match to TRBD2. The trim removed 4 bases at V and 7 bases at J, leaving 14 bases unmatched. CDR3 length equals 17 residues. CDR1 is LGHNA and CDR2 is YSLEER in the germline V gene. The DNA for the CDR3 is TGCGCCAGCAGCCGAGAGACTAGCGCCCAAGGAGGCGGGGAGCTGTTTTTT. Its protein is CASSRETSAQGGGELFF.

The rearrangement links TRBV19 to TRBJ2-7, with TRBD1 as a possible D gene (5 bases). Germline loops: CDR1 LNHDA, CDR2 SQIVND (reference sequence). Trimming stripped 4 bases from V and 3 bases from J, with 10 bases between. CDR3 size: 13 residues. CDR3: CASSTTGNYEQYF. The DNA of the CDR3 is TGTGCCAGTAGTACAACAGGTAACTACGAGCAGTACTTC.

V gene TRBV7-8 combines with J gene TRBJ1-5, with D perhaps TRBD1 (5 bases). Germline CDR1 SGHVS, CDR2 FQNEAQ. The CDR3 consists of 17 residues. The V end lost 3 bases, the J end lost 0 bases, and 15 bases lay between the germline ends. In DNA, the CDR3 is TGTGCCAGCAGCTTGGATACAGGCGATAATAGCAATCAGCCCCAGCATTTT. Protein sequence: CASSLDTGDNSNQPQHF.

The rearrangement links TRBV6-6 to TRBJ2-2; TRBD1 might be the D (6 bases). V shed 3 bases and J shed 4 bases, with 12 bases lying between them. CDR3 size: 15 residues. Germline values: CDR1 MNHNY, CDR2 SVGAGI (reference sequence). The CDR3, as DNA: TGTGCCAGCAGTTATCAGGGGAAGGCCACCGGGGAGCTGTTTTTT. Translation: CASSYQGKATGELFF.

The chain couples TRBV6-4 to TRBJ2-2; 13 bases agree with TRBD2. The V gene's germline CDR1 is MRHNA and CDR2 SNTAGT. The CDR3 is made up of 19 amino acids. V trimming: 6 bases; J trimming: 4 bases; junction bases outside the gene matches: 14. CDR3 loop: CASSDEQGLAGVGTGELFF. The CDR3 DNA reads TGTGCCAGCAGCGACGAACAAGGACTAGCGGGAGTAGGCACCGGGGAGCTGTTTTTT.